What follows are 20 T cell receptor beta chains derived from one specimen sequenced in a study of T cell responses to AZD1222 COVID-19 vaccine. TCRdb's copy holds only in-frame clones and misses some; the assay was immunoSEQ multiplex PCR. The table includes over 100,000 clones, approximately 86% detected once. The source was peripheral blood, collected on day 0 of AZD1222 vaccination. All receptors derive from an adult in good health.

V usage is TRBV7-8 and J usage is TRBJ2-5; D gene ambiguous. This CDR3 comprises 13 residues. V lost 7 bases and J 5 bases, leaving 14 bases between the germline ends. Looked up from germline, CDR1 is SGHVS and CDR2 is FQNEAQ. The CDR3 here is CASTPLSWETQYF. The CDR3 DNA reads TGTGCCAGCACCCCATTATCCTGGGAGACCCAGTACTTC.

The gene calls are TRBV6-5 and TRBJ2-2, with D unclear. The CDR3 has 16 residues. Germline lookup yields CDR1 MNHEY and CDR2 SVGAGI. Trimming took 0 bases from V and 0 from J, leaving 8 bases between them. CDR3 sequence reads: CASSYSNGPNTGELFF. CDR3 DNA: TGTGCCAGCAGTTACTCAAACGGGCCGAACACCGGGGAGCTGTTTTTT.

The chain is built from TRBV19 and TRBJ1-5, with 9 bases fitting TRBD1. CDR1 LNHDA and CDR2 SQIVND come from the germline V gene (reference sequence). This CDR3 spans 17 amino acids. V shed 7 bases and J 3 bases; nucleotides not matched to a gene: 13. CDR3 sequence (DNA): TGTGCCAGTACCTTATGGGGACAGGGCGCTAACAATCAGCCCCAGCATTTT. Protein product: CASTLWGQGANNQPQHF. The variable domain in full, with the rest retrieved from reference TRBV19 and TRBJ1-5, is DGGITQSPKYLFRKEGQNVTLSCEQNLNHDAMYWYRQDPGQGLRLIYYSQIVNDFQKGDIAEGYSVSREKKESFPLTVTSAQKNPTAFYLCASTLWGQGANNQPQHFGDGTRLSIL.

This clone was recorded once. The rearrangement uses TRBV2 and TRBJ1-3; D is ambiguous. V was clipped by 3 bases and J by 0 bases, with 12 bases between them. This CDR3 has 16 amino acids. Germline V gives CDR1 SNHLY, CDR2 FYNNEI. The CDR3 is CASSEDMGPSGNTIYF. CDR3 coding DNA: TGTGCCAGCAGTGAGGATATGGGTCCCTCTGGAAACACCATATATTTT.

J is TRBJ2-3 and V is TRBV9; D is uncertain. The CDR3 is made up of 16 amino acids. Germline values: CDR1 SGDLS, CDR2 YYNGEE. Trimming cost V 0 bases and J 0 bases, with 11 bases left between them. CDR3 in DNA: TGTGCCAGCAGCGTAGTCCCTAGTGGTAGCACAGATACGCAGTATTTT. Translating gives CASSVVPSGSTDTQYF.

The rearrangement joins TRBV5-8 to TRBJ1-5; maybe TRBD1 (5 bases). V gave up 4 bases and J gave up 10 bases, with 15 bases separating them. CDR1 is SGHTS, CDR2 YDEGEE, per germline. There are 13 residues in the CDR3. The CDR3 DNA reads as TGTGCCAGCAGCCAAAGAGGGGTTACTCCCCAGCATTTT. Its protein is CASSQRGVTPQHF.

This CDR3 reads CAISESLGVQETQYF. CDR3 nucleotides: TGTGCCATCAGTGAGTCATTGGGGGTCCAAGAGACCCAGTACTTC. The chain couples TRBV10-3 to TRBJ2-5; D might be TRBD1 or TRBD2, each matching 5 bases. The CDR3 spans 15 residues. V was shortened by 0 bases and J by 1 base, with 9 bases between the two germline ends. The germline CDR1 and CDR2 sequences are ENHRY and SYGVKD.

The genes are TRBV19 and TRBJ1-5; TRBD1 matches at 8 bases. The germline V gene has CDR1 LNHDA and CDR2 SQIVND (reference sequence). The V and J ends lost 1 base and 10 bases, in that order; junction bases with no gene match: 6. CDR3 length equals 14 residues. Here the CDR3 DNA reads TGTGCCAGTAGTATAGGCCAGGGGGCTTACCCCCAGCATTTT. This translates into CASSIGQGAYPQHF.

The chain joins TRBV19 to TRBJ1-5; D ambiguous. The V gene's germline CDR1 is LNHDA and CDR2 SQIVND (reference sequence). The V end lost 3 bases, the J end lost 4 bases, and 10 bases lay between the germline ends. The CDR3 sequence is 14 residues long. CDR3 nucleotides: TGTGCCAGTAGTATCGGTCACAAAAATCAGCCCCAGCATTTT. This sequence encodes CASSIGHKNQPQHF.

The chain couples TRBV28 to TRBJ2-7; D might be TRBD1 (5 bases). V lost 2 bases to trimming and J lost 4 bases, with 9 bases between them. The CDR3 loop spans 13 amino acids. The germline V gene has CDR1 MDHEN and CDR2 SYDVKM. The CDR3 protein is CASSLGRVYEQYF. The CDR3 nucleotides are TGTGCCAGCAGTTTAGGCAGGGTTTACGAGCAGTACTTC.

The CDR3, as DNA: TGTGCTAGTGACCTCGACGGGTACAATGAGCAGTTCTTC. Translated, it gives CASDLDGYNEQFF. The genes are TRBV12-5 and TRBJ2-1; D not certain. CDR1 is LGHNT, CDR2 FRNRAP, per germline. Trimming removed 7 bases from V and 4 bases from J, with 11 bases in between. This CDR3 spans 13 amino acids.

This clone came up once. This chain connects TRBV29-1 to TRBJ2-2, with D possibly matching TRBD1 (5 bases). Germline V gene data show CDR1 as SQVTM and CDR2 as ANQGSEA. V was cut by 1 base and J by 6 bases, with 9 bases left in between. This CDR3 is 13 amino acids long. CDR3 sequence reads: CSVEGGLPGELFF. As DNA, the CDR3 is TGCAGCGTTGAAGGGGGCCTTCCCGGGGAGCTGTTTTTT.

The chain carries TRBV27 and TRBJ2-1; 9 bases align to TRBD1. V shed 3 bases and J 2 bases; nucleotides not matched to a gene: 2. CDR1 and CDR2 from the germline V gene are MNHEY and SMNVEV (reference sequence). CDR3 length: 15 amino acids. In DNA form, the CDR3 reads TGTGCCAGCAGTTTGGACAGGGGTCCCTACAATGAGCAGTTCTTC. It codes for CASSLDRGPYNEQFF.

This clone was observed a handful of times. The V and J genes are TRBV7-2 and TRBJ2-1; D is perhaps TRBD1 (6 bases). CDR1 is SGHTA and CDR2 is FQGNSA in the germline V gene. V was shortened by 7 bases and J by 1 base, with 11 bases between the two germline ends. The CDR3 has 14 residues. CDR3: CASILDRSYNEQFF. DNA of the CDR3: TGTGCCAGCATCCTAGACAGGTCCTACAATGAGCAGTTCTTC.

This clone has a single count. The CDR3 protein is CASSLIGNDGYTF. The CDR3 DNA is TGTGCCAGCAGCTTGATAGGGAATGATGGCTACACCTTC. The chain links TRBV5-4 to TRBJ1-2; D is ambiguous. Between the trimmed V and J ends, which lost 1 base and 6 bases, there was a span of 10 bases. Looked up from germline, CDR1 is SGHNT and CDR2 is YYREEE (reference sequence). This CDR3 is 13 amino acids long.

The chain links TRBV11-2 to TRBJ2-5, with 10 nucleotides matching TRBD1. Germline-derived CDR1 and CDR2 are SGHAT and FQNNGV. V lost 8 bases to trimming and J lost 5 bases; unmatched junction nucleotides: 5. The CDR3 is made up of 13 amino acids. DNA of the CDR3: TGTGCCAGCCGGACAGGGGGAGTGGAGACCCAGTACTTC. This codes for CASRTGGVETQYF.

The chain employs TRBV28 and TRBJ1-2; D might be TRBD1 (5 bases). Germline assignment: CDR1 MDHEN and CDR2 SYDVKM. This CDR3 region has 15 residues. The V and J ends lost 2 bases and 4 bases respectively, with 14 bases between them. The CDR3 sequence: CASSLDRAGTYGYTF. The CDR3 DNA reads TGTGCCAGCAGTTTAGACCGGGCAGGGACCTATGGCTACACCTTC.

DNA for the CDR3: TGCGCCAGCAGCCAAGGCGGGACAGGACCCAACTATGGCTACACCTTC. Protein sequence: CASSQGGTGPNYGYTF. The genes are TRBV4-3 and TRBJ1-2; 8 bases line up with TRBD1. This CDR3 is built from 16 residues. Germline CDR1 reads LGHNA; CDR2 reads YSLEER. The ends lost 1 base at V and 2 bases at J; junction bases unmatched: 6.

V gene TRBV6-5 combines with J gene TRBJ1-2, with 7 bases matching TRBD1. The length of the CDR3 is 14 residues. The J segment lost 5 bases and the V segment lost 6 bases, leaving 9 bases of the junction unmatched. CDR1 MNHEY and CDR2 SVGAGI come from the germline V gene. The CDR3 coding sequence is TGTGCCAGCAGCCTCACCGGGACAGCTTATGGCTACACCTTC. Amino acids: CASSLTGTAYGYTF.

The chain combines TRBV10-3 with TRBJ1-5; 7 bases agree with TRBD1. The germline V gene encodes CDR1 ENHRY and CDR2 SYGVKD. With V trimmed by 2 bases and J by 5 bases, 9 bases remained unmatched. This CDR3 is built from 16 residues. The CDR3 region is CAISEEGAPLYQPQHF. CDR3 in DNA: TGTGCCATCAGTGAGGAGGGGGCGCCTTTATATCAGCCCCAGCATTTT.